A selection of T cell receptor beta chains follows, all from one sample in a study of blood T cell repertoires in COVID-19. Measured with immunoSEQ multiplex PCR; TCRdb has only the in-frame clones, and not every one. The profile covers around 200,000 clones, with 70% to 90% appearing a single time and 4% to 5% taken by the ten largest. Specimen: peripheral blood. The receptor set was obtained from a woman of 80 years or more with acute or convalescent COVID-19. Each CDR3 is given with its conserved first and last residue. The D gene is left open where the match is weak. Size tells how often a clone was seen (once, few, many) or the class of an expanded clone, and some rows leave it out.

V gene,D gene,clone size,J gene,CDR3 DNA,CDR3 protein
TRBV25-1,NA,once,TRBJ2-7,TGTGCCAGCAGTGCGGGGATGGGTTACGAGCAGTACTTC,CASSAGMGYEQYF
TRBV7-2,NA,NA,TRBJ2-3,TGTGCCAGCAGCTTATTGAGTTTGGCAGATACGCAGTATTTT,CASSLLSLADTQYF
TRBV15,NA,NA,TRBJ2-1,TGTGCCACCAGCAGAGGGCTAGCTACCGATGAGCAGTTCTTC,CATSRGLATDEQFF
TRBV25-1,TRBD2,NA,TRBJ2-1,TGTGCCAGCAGCCGGGAGGCGTCCTACAATGAGCAGTTCTTC,CASSREASYNEQFF
TRBV6-6,TRBD2,NA,TRBJ2-5,TGTGCCAGCAGCACCCGGACTAGCGGGTGGGAGACCCAGTACTTC,CASSTRTSGWETQYF
TRBV25-1,TRBD2,NA,TRBJ2-5,TGTGCCAGCAGTCCCTGGGGACTAGCGGGTGAGACCCAGTACTTC,CASSPWGLAGETQYF
TRBV6-5,NA,NA,TRBJ2-3,TGTGCCACCACGCCTAAGGATACGCAGTATTTT,CATTPKDTQYF
TRBV9,NA,once,TRBJ1-1,TGTGCCAGCAACCGGGAGGGGTTCAACACTGAAGCTTTCTTT,CASNREGFNTEAFF
TRBV19,NA,NA,TRBJ2-7,TGTGCCAGTAGTAGAAACAGGGACTACGAGCAGTACTTC,CASSRNRDYEQYF
TRBV28,TRBD1,NA,TRBJ1-4,TGTGCCAGCAGTCGGACAGGGAATAATGAAAAACTGTTTTTT,CASSRTGNNEKLFF
TRBV5-1,NA,NA,TRBJ2-2,TGCGCCAGCAGCCGGGCAGGGGGAGGTTACGCCGGGGAGCTGTTTTTT,CASSRAGGGYAGELFF
TRBV18,NA,NA,TRBJ1-1,TGTGCCAGCTCACTTGGACAGAACACTGAAGCTTTCTTT,CASSLGQNTEAFF
TRBV28,TRBD2,NA,TRBJ2-7,TGTGCCAGCAGTTTTTTGTCTAGCGGATCTTACGAGCAGTACTTC,CASSFLSSGSYEQYF
TRBV19,TRBD1,NA,TRBJ1-6,TGTGCCAGTAACAGGGGTAATTCACCCCTCCACTTT,CASNRGNSPLHF
TRBV10-3,TRBD1,few,TRBJ1-2,TGTGCCACACTCTCCACAGGGGCCAGGGGCTACACCTTC,CATLSTGARGYTF
TRBV7-2,NA,NA,TRBJ1-4,TGTGCCAGCAGCTTAGACAGGGCGGCTGAAAAACTGTTTTTT,CASSLDRAAEKLFF
TRBV28,NA,once,TRBJ2-1,TGTGCCAGCAGTCCGATTCCCCCTACCTACAATGAGCAGTTCTTC,CASSPIPPTYNEQFF
TRBV7-6,TRBD1,once,TRBJ1-4,TGTGCCAGCAGCTCCACAGGGGGCGTGAATGAAAAACTGTTTTTT,CASSSTGGVNEKLFF
TRBV3-1/TRBV3-2,TRBD1,NA,TRBJ1-2,TGTGCCAGCAGCCACGGTAGCACAGGGGGCGCAGGGGGCTACACCTTC,CASSHGSTGGAGGYTF
TRBV15,NA,few,TRBJ2-7,TGTGCCACCAGACGCAGGACGGGAGTCCGGGAGCAGTACTTC,CATRRRTGVREQYF
TRBV5-5,NA,NA,TRBJ2-1,TGTGCCAGCAGCTCCGGGAATCGGGGTTACAATGAGCAGTTCTTC,CASSSGNRGYNEQFF
TRBV6-2/TRBV6-3,TRBD2,NA,TRBJ2-1,TGTGCCAGCAGTTACTCGATAGAAGGGCTAGCGGACAATGAGCAGTTCTTC,CASSYSIEGLADNEQFF
TRBV7-9,TRBD1,NA,TRBJ1-1,TGTGCCAGCAGCCGGGACAGGGTAACTGAAGCTTTCTTT,CASSRDRVTEAFF
TRBV2,TRBD2,NA,TRBJ2-2,TGTGCCAGCAGGGGCGGACTAGCGGGAACCGGGGAGCTGTTTTTT,CASRGGLAGTGELFF
TRBV5-1,TRBD2,NA,TRBJ2-1,TGCGCCAGCAGCTCGTTAGCGGGATCCTACAATGAGCAGTTCTTC,CASSSLAGSYNEQFF
TRBV9,TRBD2,NA,TRBJ2-1,TGTGCCAGCAGCGTAGGCGGGGGGGGTTACAATGAGCAGTTCTTC,CASSVGGGGYNEQFF
TRBV5-5,NA,NA,TRBJ2-7,TGTGCCAGCCAAGATACAGCAGGGACCTACGAGCAGTACTTC,CASQDTAGTYEQYF
TRBV11-2,NA,NA,TRBJ2-7,TGTGCCAGCAGCACCACCGGGGGAGAGGGGTACGAGCAGTACTTC,CASSTTGGEGYEQYF